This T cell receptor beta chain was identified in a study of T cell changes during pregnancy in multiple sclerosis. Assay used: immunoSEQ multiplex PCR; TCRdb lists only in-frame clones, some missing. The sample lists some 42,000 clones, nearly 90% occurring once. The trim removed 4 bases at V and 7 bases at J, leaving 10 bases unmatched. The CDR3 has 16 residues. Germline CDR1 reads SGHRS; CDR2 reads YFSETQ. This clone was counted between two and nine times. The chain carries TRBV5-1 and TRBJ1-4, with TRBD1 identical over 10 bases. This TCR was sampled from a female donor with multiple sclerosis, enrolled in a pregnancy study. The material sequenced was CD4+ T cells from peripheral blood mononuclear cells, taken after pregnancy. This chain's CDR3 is CASSAGAGTGAEKLFF. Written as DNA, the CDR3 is TGCGCCAGCAGCGCAGGAGCCGGGACAGGGGCTGAAAAACTGTTTTTT.